A single sample is the source of the 20 T cell receptor beta chains below, sequenced in a study of blood T cell repertoires in COVID-19. The assay was immunoSEQ multiplex PCR, and TCRdb's table has in-frame clones only and misses some. The sample has 150,000 to 200,000 clones, more than 65% seen once. Sequenced input: peripheral blood. The receptors stem from a human donor with acute or convalescent COVID-19. The donor label of this sample is uncertain.

The CDR3 DNA reads TGTGCCAGTAGCACGGGACTCAGGGCGGGGGCCACTGAAGCTTTCTTT. Residues: CASSTGLRAGATEAFF. V usage is TRBV19 and J usage is TRBJ1-1, with a weak D call TRBD1 (6 bases). Germline CDR1 reads LNHDA; CDR2 reads SQIVND (reference sequence). V was trimmed by 6 bases and J by 4 bases, leaving 21 bases between them. The length of the CDR3 is 16 residues. Complete variable domain (other parts from reference TRBV19 and TRBJ1-1): DGGITQSPKYLFRKEGQNVTLSCEQNLNHDAMYWYRQDPGQGLRLIYYSQIVNDFQKGDIAEGYSVSREKKESFPLTVTSAQKNPTAFYLCASSTGLRAGATEAFFGQGTRLTVV.

V and J are TRBV10-1 and TRBJ2-2; tentatively, D is TRBD1 (5 bases). CDR3 length equals 18 residues. V was pared by 3 bases and J by 2 bases, with 19 bases between. CDR1 is WNHNN and CDR2 is SYGVQD in the germline V gene (reference sequence). The CDR3: CASSERPKGAFNTGELFF. CDR3 nucleotides: TGCGCCAGCAGTGAAAGGCCCAAAGGGGCCTTTAACACCGGGGAGCTGTTTTTT.

The genes are TRBV10-1 and TRBJ1-1, with D maybe TRBD1 (6 bases). The CDR3 totals 14 residues. Deletions cut 4 bases from V and 0 bases from J, with 9 bases between. The germline gives CDR1 WNHNN, CDR2 SYGVQD (reference sequence). The CDR3 loop is CASSAGAMNTEAFF. CDR3 sequence (DNA): TGCGCCAGCAGTGCAGGGGCTATGAACACTGAAGCTTTCTTT.

The rearrangement joins TRBV3-1 (or the pseudogene TRBV3-2) to TRBJ2-1; 7 bases match TRBD2. CDR1 and CDR2 from the germline V gene are LGHDT and YNNKEL (reference sequence). The CDR3 extends over 14 amino acids. With 2 bases clipped from V and 10 bases from J, the junction kept 8 bases outside the gene matches. CDR3 sequence (DNA): TGTGCCAGCAGCCAAAACGGGGGGAGAGCAGAGCAGTTCTTC. Protein product: CASSQNGGRAEQFF.

This clone has a handful of counts. This chain uses TRBV3-1 (or the pseudogene TRBV3-2) with TRBJ1-5; 10 positions match TRBD1. This CDR3 contains 14 residues. The junction had 3 bases not matched to a gene; V was cut back by 5 bases and J by 5 bases. The germline gives CDR1 LGHDT, CDR2 YNNKEL (reference sequence). DNA for the CDR3: TGTGCCAGCAGCTGGACAGGGGGAGATCAGCCCCAGCATTTT. Translating it yields CASSWTGGDQPQHF.

CDR3 sequence: CAISESRGGGGYTF. For the CDR3, the DNA is TGTGCCATCAGTGAGTCGAGGGGAGGCGGTGGCTACACCTTC. The chain has TRBV10-3 and TRBJ1-2, with a tentative D call TRBD1 (5 bases). Germline loops: CDR1 ENHRY, CDR2 SYGVKD. The length of the CDR3 is 14 residues. V was trimmed by 0 bases and J by 7 bases, leaving 12 bases between them.

The gene calls are TRBV12-5 and TRBJ1-2, with 9 bases identical to TRBD1. This CDR3 is 13 amino acids long. The V and J ends lost 3 bases and 6 bases, in that order; junction bases with no gene match: 2. Germline V lookup: CDR1 LGHNT, CDR2 FRNRAP. The CDR3 loop reads CASGLGQGNGYTF. The CDR3 region has the DNA TGTGCTAGTGGTTTAGGACAGGGGAATGGCTACACCTTC.

The rearrangement links TRBV29-1 to TRBJ1-1; D may be TRBD1 (5 bases). This CDR3 spans 14 amino acids. Germline V gene lookup returns CDR1 SQVTM and CDR2 ANQGSEA. The germline V and J ends were trimmed by 0 bases and 4 bases, with 12 bases remaining between them. CDR3 residues: CSVEDPGVSTEAFF. For the CDR3, the DNA is TGCAGCGTTGAAGATCCGGGGGTTTCCACTGAAGCTTTCTTT.

This clone has just one count. The chain recombines TRBV10-2 with TRBJ2-3; weak D call: TRBD1 (5 bases). Germline V gives CDR1 WSHSY, CDR2 SAAADI. This CDR3 spans 15 amino acids. V lost 9 bases, J lost 1 base, and 17 bases lay in between. The CDR3 sequence is CASTSQGWGTDTQYF. The DNA of the CDR3 is TGCGCCAGTACCTCTCAGGGTTGGGGCACAGATACGCAGTATTTT.

This rearrangement joins TRBV5-4 to TRBJ1-1; D might be TRBD1 (5 bases). Trimming removed 0 bases from V and 3 bases from J, with 12 bases in between. The CDR3 is made up of 15 amino acids. Looked up from germline, CDR1 is SGHNT and CDR2 is YYREEE (reference sequence). The CDR3 loop is CASSLGGATYTEAFF. CDR3 in DNA: TGTGCCAGCAGCTTGGGTGGGGCCACGTACACTGAAGCTTTCTTT.

The chain is built from TRBV6-7 and TRBJ2-3; D unresolved. TRBV6-7 is an ORF, and what it does is uncertain. The V end was cut by 0 bases, the J end by 2 bases, with 9 bases between. This CDR3 comprises 15 residues. This CDR3 is CASSYSETVTDTQYF. The CDR3 DNA is TGTGCCAGCAGTTACTCGGAAACAGTCACAGATACGCAGTATTTT.

The V and J genes are TRBV3-1 (or the pseudogene TRBV3-2) and TRBJ2-3; 9 nucleotides line up with TRBD2. The germline gives CDR1 LGHDT, CDR2 YNNKEL (reference sequence). J gave up 4 bases and V 6 bases, and 5 bases lay outside the gene matches. The CDR3 length is 14 residues. The chain's CDR3 is CASRYSGRPDTQYF. CDR3 nucleotides: TGTGCCAGCAGATATAGCGGGAGACCAGATACGCAGTATTTT.

The chain has TRBV11-1 and TRBJ1-1, with D possibly being TRBD1 (6 bases). The CDR3 is 15 amino acids. Trimming pared 5 bases from V and 2 bases from J, leaving 15 bases between. From germline, CDR1 is SGHAT and CDR2 FQDESV (reference sequence). The CDR3 sequence: CASSPRGPRNTEAFF. CDR3 DNA: TGTGCCAGCAGCCCCAGGGGACCGCGAAACACTGAAGCTTTCTTT.

A single count supports this clone. This chain connects TRBV6-2 or TRBV6-3 to TRBJ2-3; weak D call: TRBD2 (6 bases). V was cut by 4 bases and J by 5 bases, with 19 bases left in between. Germline V gene lookup returns CDR1 MNHEY and CDR2 SVGEGT. The CDR3 runs to 16 residues. CDR3 nucleotides: TGTGCCAGCAGTTCTTTCGGGGAGCGGGCCGAAGATACGCAGTATTTT. It encodes CASSSFGERAEDTQYF.

This chain uses TRBV7-9 with TRBJ1-1; 8 bases align to TRBD1. Germline V gives CDR1 SEHNR, CDR2 FQNEAQ (reference sequence). CDR3 size: 16 residues. The V and J ends lost 4 bases and 4 bases, in that order; junction bases with no gene match: 11. The CDR3 coding sequence is TGTGCCAGCAGCTCCGCTACCAGGGGGCGAGGCACTGAAGCTTTCTTT. It specifies CASSSATRGRGTEAFF. Together with reference TRBV7-9 and TRBJ1-1, the CDR3 gives the full variable domain: DTGVSQNPRHKITKRGQNVTFRCDPISEHNRLYWYRQTLGQGPEFLTYFQNEAQLEKSRLLSDRFSAERPKGSFSTLEIQRTEQGDSAMYLCASSSATRGRGTEAFFGQGTRLTVV.

This clone was detected only a few times. The chain joins TRBV5-6 to TRBJ2-2, with 8 bases aligning to TRBD1. The germline gives CDR1 SGHDT, CDR2 YYEEEE. V shed 2 bases and J 2 bases; nucleotides not matched to a gene: 5. CDR3 length: 16 residues. CDR3: CASSFPGTGNTGELFF. Written as DNA, the CDR3 is TGTGCCAGCAGCTTTCCCGGGACAGGTAACACCGGGGAGCTGTTTTTT.

V gene TRBV7-3 combines with J gene TRBJ2-3; 7 bases line up with TRBD2. The germline V gene encodes CDR1 SGHTA and CDR2 FQGTGA. Trimming cost V 3 bases and J 1 base; bases outside gene matches: 10. This CDR3 contains 17 residues. This CDR3 is CASSFLAREEGTDTQYF. CDR3 DNA: TGTGCCAGCAGCTTCCTAGCCCGGGAGGAGGGCACAGATACGCAGTATTTT.

The CDR3 reads CASSLQGADTEAFF. CDR3 bases: TGTGCCAGCAGCTTACAGGGGGCGGACACTGAAGCTTTCTTT. The chain has TRBV7-3 and TRBJ1-1, with TRBD1 matching 8 bases. Germline CDR1 and CDR2: SGHTA and FQGTGA. The CDR3 spans 14 residues. Germline trimming cut 2 bases from V and 3 bases from J; bases unmatched to any gene: 2.

The table lists this clone with a count of one. This rearrangement joins TRBV28 to TRBJ2-1; 7 bases align to TRBD2. Germline CDR1 MDHEN, CDR2 SYDVKM. Trimming at V came to 3 bases and at J to 0 bases, leaving 5 bases not matched to a gene. The CDR3 sequence is 16 residues long. The DNA of the CDR3 is TGTGCCAGCAGTTTCGGACTAGTCGACTCCTACAATGAGCAGTTCTTC. Translated: CASSFGLVDSYNEQFF.

The count of this clone is one. The genes are TRBV6-5 and TRBJ1-5; D is ambiguous. The V end was cut by 8 bases, the J end by 5 bases, with 19 bases between. The germline CDR1 and CDR2 sequences are MNHEY and SVGAGI. The CDR3 loop spans 15 amino acids. The CDR3, as DNA: TGTGCCAGCCTGGGAGGAGGGCTAAATGATCAGCCCCAGCATTTT. Amino acid sequence: CASLGGGLNDQPQHF.